Listed below are T cell receptor beta chains from one sample, sequenced in a study of blood T cell repertoires in COVID-19. The method was immunoSEQ multiplex PCR; TCRdb's version includes in-frame clones alone and lacks a portion of them. This table holds roughly 300,000 clones, around 82% found once. The sequencing input was peripheral blood. All receptors derive from a woman aged 50 to 65 with acute or convalescent COVID-19. Each CDR3 is given with its conserved first and last residue. A D gene is named only where the DNA matches it firmly. Expanded clones are given a class, and other clones once, few, many or no size at all.

TRBV2	TRBD1	.	TRBJ2-2	CASSRQGSTGELFF	TGTGCCAGCAGTCGACAGGGAAGCACCGGGGAGCTGTTTTTT
TRBV15	.	.	TRBJ2-5	CATSRAPMAGNQETQYF	TGTGCCACCAGCAGAGCTCCCATGGCAGGGAATCAAGAGACCCAGTACTTC
TRBV15	.	.	TRBJ1-5	CATSEGDIYQPQHF	TGTGCCACCAGCGAGGGGGACATTTATCAGCCCCAGCATTTT
TRBV28	.	.	TRBJ1-4	CASKQDYEKLFF	TGTGCCAGCAAACAGGATTATGAAAAACTGTTTTTT
TRBV7-9	.	once	TRBJ1-1	CASSLRGQPNTEAFF	TGTGCCAGCAGCTTAAGGGGCCAACCGAACACTGAAGCTTTCTTT
TRBV7-8	TRBD1	.	TRBJ2-7	CASSLGTGYEQYF	TGTGCCAGCAGCTTAGGGACAGGCTACGAGCAGTACTTC
TRBV28	TRBD1	.	TRBJ1-1	CAGKQGFHTEAFF	TGTGCCGGCAAACAGGGGTTCCACACTGAAGCTTTCTTT
TRBV10-3	.	.	TRBJ1-1	CAISPGTPSNTEAFF	TGTGCCATCAGTCCTGGGACACCTTCGAACACTGAAGCTTTCTTT
TRBV5-1	TRBD1	.	TRBJ1-4	CASSLGQFNEKLFF	TGCGCCAGCAGCCTGGGACAGTTTAATGAAAAACTGTTTTTT
TRBV7-2	.	.	TRBJ1-2	CASSLADSYYGYTF	TGTGCCAGCAGCTTAGCGGACAGTTACTATGGCTACACCTTC
TRBV5-6	.	.	TRBJ1-2	CASSSLTGIWGYTF	TGTGCCAGCAGCTCCCTGACGGGTATATGGGGCTACACCTTC
TRBV7-2	TRBD2	.	TRBJ2-3	CASSLGATSVNTQYF	TGTGCCAGCAGCTTAGGGGCCACTAGCGTCAATACGCAGTATTTT
TRBV30	.	.	TRBJ1-2	CAWSGGGDGYTF	TGTGCCTGGAGTGGTGGGGGGGACGGCTACACCTTC
TRBV11-3	.	.	TRBJ1-1	CASSFGGTEAFF	TGTGCCAGCAGCTTCGGGGGAACTGAAGCTTTCTTT
TRBV11-3	.	.	TRBJ1-1	CASSYNRNTEAFF	TGTGCCAGCAGCTACAACCGGAACACTGAAGCTTTCTTT
TRBV6-5	.	few	TRBJ1-1	CASKLEAISPEAFF	TGTGCCAGCAAACTTGAGGCTATCTCCCCTGAAGCTTTCTTT
TRBV5-1	.	once	TRBJ1-1	CASSFTAGADTEAFF	TGCGCCAGCAGCTTCACGGCAGGGGCCGACACTGAAGCTTTCTTT
TRBV7-3	.	.	TRBJ2-7	CASSLTSQGSSYEQYF	TGTGCCAGCAGCTTAACAAGCCAGGGGAGCTCCTACGAGCAGTACTTC
TRBV29-1	.	.	TRBJ2-5	CSVDREGAGETQYF	TGCAGCGTTGATAGAGAAGGGGCGGGGGAGACCCAGTACTTC
TRBV10-3	TRBD2	.	TRBJ2-1	CAIRPGLDLYNEQFF	TGTGCCATCAGACCGGGACTAGATCTTTACAATGAGCAGTTCTTC
TRBV6-4	TRBD2	.	TRBJ2-3	CASSSGGFSDTQYF	TGTGCCAGCAGTTCGGGAGGTTTTTCAGATACGCAGTATTTT
TRBV7-2	.	few	TRBJ1-3	CASSTSSGNTIYF	TGTGCCAGCAGCACATCCTCTGGAAACACCATATATTTT
TRBV30	.	.	TRBJ1-2	CAWSPLGPNYGYTF	TGTGCCTGGAGTCCCCTGGGGCCGAACTATGGCTACACCTTC
TRBV6-2/TRBV6-3	TRBD1	.	TRBJ1-1	CASSYALYRGVNTEAFF	TGTGCCAGCAGTTACGCTCTATACAGGGGAGTGAACACTGAAGCTTTCTTT
TRBV5-4	.	.	TRBJ2-7	CASRPAGSGLGYEQYF	TGTGCCAGCAGACCGGCGGGGTCGGGCTTAGGCTACGAGCAGTACTTC
TRBV7-3	TRBD1	.	TRBJ2-5	CASSPSSTGEETQYF	TGTGCCAGCAGCCCATCATCGACAGGGGAAGAGACCCAGTACTTC
TRBV30	TRBD1	many	TRBJ2-1	CAWSYGTGDGTFF	TGTGCCTGGAGTTATGGGACAGGGGACGGTACGTTCTTC
TRBV5-6	TRBD1	.	TRBJ1-4	CASKIAGTGDKLFF	TGTGCCAGCAAGATAGCCGGGACAGGGGACAAACTGTTTTTT